These T cell receptor beta chains were read from a single sample in a study of OX40 agonist ivuxolimab in advanced cancers. Generated by immunoSEQ multiplex PCR, the TCRdb table keeps only in-frame clones and is missing some. The sample yields 85,000 to 120,000 clones, 90% seen once. The sequencing used CD4+ or CD8+ T cells sorted from blood, collected in a trial of the OX40 agonist ivuxolimab. These TCRs come from an adult with an advanced solid tumor such as melanoma, head and neck, liver or kidney cancer. Each CDR3 is given with its conserved first and last residue. Size values are once, few and many counts, or a class for expanded clones, and some rows have none.

clone_size | j_call | v_call | cdr3_aa
- | TRBJ1-4 | TRBV7-2 | CASSLDRGAEKLFF
- | TRBJ1-2 | TRBV6-5 | CASTLGYGYTF
- | TRBJ2-7 | TRBV2 | CASTRAYEQYF
- | TRBJ1-1 | TRBV18 | CASSPPGDTEAFF
- | TRBJ2-7 | TRBV10-3 | CAISGLVGSLVYEQYF
- | TRBJ1-5 | TRBV7-2 | CASSPYNRGTSNQPQHF
- | TRBJ2-7 | TRBV6-1 | CASSVLSADRVEQYF
- | TRBJ2-1 | TRBV28 | CASSLVGGAEREQFF
many | TRBJ1-2 | TRBV28 | CASSSSRGLNYGYTF
- | TRBJ2-6 | TRBV5-1 | CASSFTTGTISGANVLTF
- | TRBJ2-1 | TRBV4-3 | CASSQARDRPYNEQFF
- | TRBJ1-5 | TRBV18 | CASSPGTSNQPQHF
- | TRBJ2-5 | TRBV2 | CASSQTSGGSETQYF
- | TRBJ2-7 | TRBV7-2 | CASSQNSGPAYEQYF
once | TRBJ2-3 | TRBV7-9 | CASSLAEAGNTQYF
once | TRBJ2-2 | TRBV6-4 | CASRKSKSGVGSRGTGELFF
- | TRBJ1-5 | TRBV7-2 | CASSLEEGRGKPQHF
once | TRBJ2-2 | TRBV4-1 | CASSQWSANTGELFF
- | TRBJ2-3 | TRBV28 | CASSLSGGGTPDTQYF
- | TRBJ2-7 | TRBV14 | CASSLSAGTYEQYF
- | TRBJ2-1 | TRBV28 | CASNSDREQFF
- | TRBJ2-3 | TRBV9 | CASSVNSGVSIGTQYF
- | TRBJ2-2 | TRBV5-5 | CASGGSWNTGELFF
- | TRBJ1-3 | TRBV4-3 | CASSQEGGAGNTIYF